This T cell receptor (beta chain) derives from a study of Ad26.COV2.S vaccination and SARS-CoV-2 variants. Treatment defined: 15 to 20 received Ad26.COV2.S at low or high dose, single or two shots; 5 received placebo; per-sample allocation not given. Following the first vaccine or placebo injection, samples were taken on day 63. CDR1 and CDR2 (germline): SQVTM, ANQGSEA. The CDR3 extends over 13 amino acids. V shed 7 bases and J shed 0 bases, with 10 bases lying between them. TCRdb keeps only in-frame clones here, not all; method: immunoSEQ multiplex PCR. The table lists 200,000 to 300,000 clones, around 89% of them singletons.

The receptor was derived from a person aged 18 to 59 who received the Ad26.COV2.S COVID-19 vaccine or a placebo. The chain employs TRBV29-1 and TRBJ2-1, with D unresolved. Source: peripheral blood, taken in a trial of Ad26.COV2.S vaccine versus placebo. This chain's CDR3 is CSGDSSSYNEQFF. CDR3 DNA: TGCAGCGGTGACTCGAGCTCCTACAATGAGCAGTTCTTC.